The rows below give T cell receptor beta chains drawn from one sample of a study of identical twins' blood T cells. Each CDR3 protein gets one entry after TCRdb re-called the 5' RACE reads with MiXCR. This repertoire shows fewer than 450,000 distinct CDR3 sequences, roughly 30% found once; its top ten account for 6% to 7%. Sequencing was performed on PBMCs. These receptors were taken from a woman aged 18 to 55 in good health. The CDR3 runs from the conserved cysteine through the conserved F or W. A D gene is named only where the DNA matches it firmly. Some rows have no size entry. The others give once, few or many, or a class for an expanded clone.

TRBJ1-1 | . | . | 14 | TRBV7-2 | TGTGCCAGCAGCCCGAAGAGCAAGCTTTCTTTAGCTTTCTTT | CASSPKSKLSLAFF
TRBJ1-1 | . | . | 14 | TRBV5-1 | TGCGCCGGCAGCTTGCGGGGGACAAACACTGAAGCTTTCTTT | CAGSLRGTNTEAFF
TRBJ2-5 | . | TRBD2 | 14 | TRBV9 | TGTGTCAGCAGCGCTAGCGGGGTACAAGAGACCCAGTACTTC | CVSSASGVQETQYF
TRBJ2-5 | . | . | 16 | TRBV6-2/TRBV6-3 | TGTGCCAGCAGTTGCTCCGGTCGGTCCCGGCGGGAGACCCAGTACTTC | CASSCSGRSRRETQYF
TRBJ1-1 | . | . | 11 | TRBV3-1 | TGTGCCAGCAGCCAAGGGACTGGAGCTTTCTTT | CASSQGTGAFF
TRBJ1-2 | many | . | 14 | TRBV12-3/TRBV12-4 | TGTGCCAGCAGTTTTCAGAGCGTCGTCTATGGCTACACCTTC | CASSFQSVVYGYTF
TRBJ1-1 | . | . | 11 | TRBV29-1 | TGCAGCGTTGAACGGGGTGGTGAAGCTTTCTTT | CSVERGGEAFF
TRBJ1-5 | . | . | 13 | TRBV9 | TGTGCCAGCAGCGCCGCCCCAAATCAGCCCCAGCATTTT | CASSAAPNQPQHF
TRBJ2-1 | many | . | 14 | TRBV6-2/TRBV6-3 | TGTGCCAGCAGTAACGGACTGGATTACAATGAGCAGTTCTTC | CASSNGLDYNEQFF
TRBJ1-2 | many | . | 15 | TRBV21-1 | TGTGCCAGCAGCAAGGGAGTGGGGACAGCCTATGGCTACACCTTC | CASSKGVGTAYGYTF
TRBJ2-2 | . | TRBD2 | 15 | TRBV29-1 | TGCAGCGTATTCGATAGCGGGAGCGGGAGAGGGGAGCTGTTTTTT | CSVFDSGSGRGELFF
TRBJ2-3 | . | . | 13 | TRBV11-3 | TGTGCCAGCAGCTTCTGCAACCTGGATACGCAGTATTTT | CASSFCNLDTQYF
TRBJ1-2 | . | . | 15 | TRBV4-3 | TGCGCCAGTAGCCTAATCACAGGGAGACGGTATGGCTACACCTTC | CASSLITGRRYGYTF
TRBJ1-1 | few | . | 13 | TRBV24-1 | TGTGCCACCAGTGGCTCCGCGGACAGTAAAGCTTTCTTT | CATSGSADSKAFF
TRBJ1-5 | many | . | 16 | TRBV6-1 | TGTGCCAGCAGTGAAGGCGAGGGCCAGGGCAATCAGCCCCAGCATTTT | CASSEGEGQGNQPQHF
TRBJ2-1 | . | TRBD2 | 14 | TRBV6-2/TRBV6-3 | TGTGCCTCAAACCTAGCGGGAGTAATCAATGAGCAGTTCTTC | CASNLAGVINEQFF
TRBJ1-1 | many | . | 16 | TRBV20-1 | TGCAGTGCTAGAGAAAGGTTGGACGGAGGGAACACTGAAGCTTTCTTT | CSARERLDGGNTEAFF
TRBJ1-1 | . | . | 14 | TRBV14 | TGTGCCAGCAGCCAAGTTGACGGTTTCTCTGAAGCTTTCTTT | CASSQVDGFSEAFF
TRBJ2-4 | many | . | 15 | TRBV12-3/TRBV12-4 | TGTGCCAGCACCAAGACCGGAGGGTCCAAAAACATTCAGTACTTC | CASTKTGGSKNIQYF
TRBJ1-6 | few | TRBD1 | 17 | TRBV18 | TGTGCCAGCTCACCATTGGGGACAGGGGCCAAAAATTCACCCCTCCACTTT | CASSPLGTGAKNSPLHF
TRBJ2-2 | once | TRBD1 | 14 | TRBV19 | TGTGCCAGCGTGGACAGGGGCGACACCGGGGAGCTGTTTTTT | CASVDRGDTGELFF
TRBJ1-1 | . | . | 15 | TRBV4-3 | TGCGCCAGCAGCCAAGATTTGAAGACGGCGACTGAAGCTTTCTTT | CASSQDLKTATEAFF
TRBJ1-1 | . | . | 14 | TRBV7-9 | TGTGCCAGCACCCTTATTGGGGGATTATGTGAAGCTTTCTTT | CASTLIGGLCEAFF
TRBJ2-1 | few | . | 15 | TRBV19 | TGTGCCAGTAGTATAGGTAGCAGCTCCTACAATGAGCAGTTCTTC | CASSIGSSSYNEQFF
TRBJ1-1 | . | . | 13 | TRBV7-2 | TGTGCCAGCAGCGGGGTCCGGAACACTGAAGCTTTCTTT | CASSGVRNTEAFF
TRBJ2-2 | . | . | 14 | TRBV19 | TGTGCCAGTAGTATAGCAGGGTTTGCCGGGGAGCTGTTTTTT | CASSIAGFAGELFF
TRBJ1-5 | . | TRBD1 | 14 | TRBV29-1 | TGCAGCGTTGAAGGGACAGGGCCCAATCAGCCCCAGCATTTT | CSVEGTGPNQPQHF
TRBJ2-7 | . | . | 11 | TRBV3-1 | TGTGCCAGCAGCTCCCCTACCGAGCAGTACTTC | CASSSPTEQYF
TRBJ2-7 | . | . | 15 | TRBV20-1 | TGCAGTGCTAGAGGGGGACATAGCGTTTCCTACGAGCAGTACTTC | CSARGGHSVSYEQYF
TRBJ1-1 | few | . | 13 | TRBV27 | TGTGCCAGCAGTAATGGGGTCTCCACTGAAGCTTTCTTT | CASSNGVSTEAFF
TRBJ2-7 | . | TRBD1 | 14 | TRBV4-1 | TGCGCCAGCAGCCCAGCAACAGGGACAGACGAGCAGTACTTC | CASSPATGTDEQYF
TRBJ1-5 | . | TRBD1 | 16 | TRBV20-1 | TGCAGTGTCCTCCCCACAGGGGGAGGAAGCAATCAGCCCCAGCATTTT | CSVLPTGGGSNQPQHF
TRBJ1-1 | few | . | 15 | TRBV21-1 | TGTGCCAGCAGCAAAGATGATCTATGGGAAACTGAAGCTTTCTTT | CASSKDDLWETEAFF
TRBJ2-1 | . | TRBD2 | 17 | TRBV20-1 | TGCAGTGCTGGGGGACTAGCGGGAGGGTTTATGCACAATGAGCAGTTCTTC | CSAGGLAGGFMHNEQFF
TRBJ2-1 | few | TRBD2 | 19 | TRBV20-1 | TGCAGTGCTAGGGCTGACTATAGTAGGACTAGCGGGGACAACAATGAGCAGTTCTTC | CSARADYSRTSGDNNEQFF
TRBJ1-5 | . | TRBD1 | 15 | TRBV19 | TGTGCCAGTAGCATCACAGGGGTTAACAATCAGCCCCAGCATTTT | CASSITGVNNQPQHF
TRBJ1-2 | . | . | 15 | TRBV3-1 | TGTGCCAGCAGCCCCTATCGACAGGCTTTCTATGGCTACGCCTTC | CASSPYRQAFYGYAF
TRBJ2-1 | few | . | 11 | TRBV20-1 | TGCAGTGCCCAGACCCACAATGAGCAGTTCTTC | CSAQTHNEQFF
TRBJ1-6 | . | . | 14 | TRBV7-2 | TGTGCCAGCAGCTTAGTCCGGGACGCATCACCCCTCCACTTT | CASSLVRDASPLHF
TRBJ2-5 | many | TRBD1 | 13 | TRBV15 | TGTGCCACCAGCTGGACAGGGGGAGAGACCCAGTACTTC | CATSWTGGETQYF
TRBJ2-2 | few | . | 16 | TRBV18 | TGTGCCAGCTCATTACAAGTTGCCATGAACACCGGGGAGCTGTTTTTT | CASSLQVAMNTGELFF
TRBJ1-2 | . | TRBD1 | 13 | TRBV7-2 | TGTGCCAGCAGCTGGGACAGGGGGCTAGGCTACACCTTC | CASSWDRGLGYTF
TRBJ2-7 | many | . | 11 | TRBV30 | TGTGCCTGGAGTGGGACGCGGGAGCAGTACTTC | CAWSGTREQYF
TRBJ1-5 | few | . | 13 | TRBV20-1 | TGCAGTGCTCTCCAGGGTAGTACTCAGCCCCAGCATTTT | CSALQGSTQPQHF
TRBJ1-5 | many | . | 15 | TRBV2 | TGTGCCAGCAGTCAAACAGGGTTGAAGAGACAGCCCCAGCATTTT | CASSQTGLKRQPQHF
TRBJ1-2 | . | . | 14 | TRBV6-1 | TGTGCCAGCAGTGAAAATCCCCAAGGGTCTGGCTACACCTTC | CASSENPQGSGYTF
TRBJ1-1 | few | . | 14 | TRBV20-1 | TGCAGTGTAGGGTCAGGGAGGTCGAACACTGAAGCTTTCTTT | CSVGSGRSNTEAFF
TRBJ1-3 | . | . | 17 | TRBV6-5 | TGTGCCAGCAGGGCAAGTAGGGCCGGATGGTCTGGAAACACCATATATTTT | CASRASRAGWSGNTIYF
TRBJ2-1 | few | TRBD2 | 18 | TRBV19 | TGTGCCAGTAGTCGCTGGACTAGCGGGAGTAAAAGCTACAATGAGCAGTTCTTC | CASSRWTSGSKSYNEQFF
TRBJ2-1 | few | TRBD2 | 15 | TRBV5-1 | TGCGCCAGCAGCTCTATTAGCGGGAGCGCCAATGAGCAGTTCTTC | CASSSISGSANEQFF
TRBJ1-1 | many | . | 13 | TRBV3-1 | TGTGCCAGCAGCCTCTCAACCAGCACTGAAGCTTTCTTT | CASSLSTSTEAFF
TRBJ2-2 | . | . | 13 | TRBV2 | TGTGCCAGCACTTTTTCCCGGATCGGGGAGCTGCTTTTT | CASTFSRIGELLF
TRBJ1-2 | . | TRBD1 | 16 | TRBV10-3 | TGTGCCATCAGTCGTCCGGGGACAGGGCTGAACTATGGCTACACCTTC | CAISRPGTGLNYGYTF